The source of this T cell receptor beta chain is a study of blood T cell repertoires in COVID-19. Sequenced by immunoSEQ multiplex PCR; TCRdb stores in-frame clones only, minus some. The repertoire holds 150,000 to 200,000 clones, with roughly 85% as singletons. CDR3 size: 13 residues. Looked up from germline, CDR1 is SGHRS and CDR2 is YFSETQ. V shed 0 bases and J 6 bases; nucleotides not matched to a gene: 2. The rearrangement links TRBV5-1 to TRBJ1-1; 7 bases agree with TRBD1. The TCR was taken from a woman aged 50 to 60 with COVID-19, enrolled during active disease. The sample consisted of peripheral blood. CDR3 loop: CASSLGQGPEAFF. CDR3 coding DNA: TGCGCCAGCAGCTTGGGACAGGGTCCTGAAGCTTTCTTT.